This is a list of T cell receptor beta chains from one sample in a study of post-analysis software for immune sequencing data. One entry per CDR3 protein, called by TCRdb with MiXCR from the PCR reads. The sample lists hundreds of thousands of distinct CDR3 sequences, around 60% occurring once. The sequenced sample consisted of blood. All receptors come from a girl aged 2 to 9 with multiple sclerosis. CDR3s include the opening cysteine and the closing phenylalanine or tryptophan. Fields, in order: V gene, J gene, D gene, clone size, CDR3 DNA, CDR3 protein. A D gene is named only where the DNA matches it firmly. Size is stated for part of the rows, as once, few or many counts, or as a class when the clone is expanded.

TRBV10-1	TRBJ2-1	TRBD1	.	TGCGCCAGCAGTGAAATGGCAGGGGGCATCAATGAGCAGTTCTTC	CASSEMAGGINEQFF
TRBV5-1	TRBJ2-1	TRBD1	.	TGCGCCAGCAGCACGGGGACAGGGATTAACAATGAGCAGTTCTTC	CASSTGTGINNEQFF
TRBV12-3/TRBV12-4	TRBJ2-1	.	.	TGTGCCAGCAGTTTTCCCGGGGTCTATGAGCAGTTCTTC	CASSFPGVYEQFF
TRBV6-6	TRBJ2-5	.	.	TGTGCCAGCAGTAAACAGTCTAGGGGGGGTCAAGAGACCCAGTACTTC	CASSKQSRGGQETQYF
TRBV12-3/TRBV12-4	TRBJ2-5	.	few	TGTGCCAGCAGTTTAGAACCGCAAGAGACCCAGTACTTC	CASSLEPQETQYF
TRBV10-3	TRBJ1-4	.	.	TGTGCCATCAGTGACAGGGTGAATGAAAAACTGTTTTTT	CAISDRVNEKLFF
TRBV15	TRBJ2-7	TRBD1	.	TGTGCCACCAGCCCTCGACAGGGCCGCTACGAGCAGTACTTC	CATSPRQGRYEQYF
TRBV3-1	TRBJ2-1	.	.	TGTGCCAGCAGCCAAGTTTCCGGGCGGAATGAGCAGTTCTTC	CASSQVSGRNEQFF
TRBV7-9	TRBJ2-4	TRBD1	once	TGTGCCAGCAGCCCCGGGGACAGGAGAGGGAACTTAGCCAAAAACATTCAGTACTTC	CASSPGDRRGNLAKNIQYF
TRBV21-1	TRBJ2-7	.	.	TGTGCCAGCAGCAAAGCCGACAGGGGCTACGAGCAGTACTTC	CASSKADRGYEQYF
TRBV12-3/TRBV12-4	TRBJ1-1	.	.	TGTGCCAGCAGTTTAGAGGCCGCCGGGAACACTGAAGCTTTCTTT	CASSLEAAGNTEAFF
TRBV12-3/TRBV12-4	TRBJ1-1	TRBD1	.	TGTGCCAGCAGTTCCGGGACAGGGTTATTTGCTTTCTTT	CASSSGTGLFAFF
TRBV25-1	TRBJ2-7	TRBD1	.	TGTGCCAGCGGATCCGGGACAGGGACGGTCGAGCAGTACTTC	CASGSGTGTVEQYF
TRBV10-3	TRBJ2-1	.	.	TGTGCCATCAGCCCCGATCGAGGGTCCAATGAGCAGTTCTTC	CAISPDRGSNEQFF
TRBV28	TRBJ2-5	TRBD2	few	TGTGCCAGCAGTTCTCCGGGACTACCCCAAGAGACCCAGTACTTC	CASSSPGLPQETQYF
TRBV20-1	TRBJ2-5	TRBD1	.	TGCAGTGCACCCAGACAGGGTTGGCAAGAGACCCAGTACTTC	CSAPRQGWQETQYF
TRBV25-1	TRBJ2-1	.	.	TGTGCCAGTCAAAAGGGGGGGGGTTCCTACAATGAGCAGTTCTTC	CASQKGGGSYNEQFF